This T cell receptor beta chain is from a study of response to subunit inactivated influenza vaccine. General observations from the study: Each seasonal flu vaccination may recruit only limited new T cells, authors suggested.

A remark on this clonotype: What it binds is unknown.

Trimming shortened V by 7 bases and J by 4 bases, and 13 bases separated the two germline ends. The CDR3 runs to 14 residues. Germline lookup yields CDR1 MNHEY and CDR2 SVGEGT. MiXCR, applied by TCRdb to the RT-PCR reads, yields one record per CDR3 protein. This table holds about 800,000 distinct CDR3 sequences, 21% found once. The clonotype originates from a man in his forties or fifties who received an inactivated influenza vaccine. This chain connects TRBV6-2 or TRBV6-3 to TRBJ2-2; tentatively, D is TRBD1 (6 bases). The material was PBMCs from blood, obtained roughly 5 days after vaccination. The DNA for the CDR3 is TGTGCCAGCACCCTGGACAGATTCACCGGGGAGCTGTTTTTT. It specifies CASTLDRFTGELFF.